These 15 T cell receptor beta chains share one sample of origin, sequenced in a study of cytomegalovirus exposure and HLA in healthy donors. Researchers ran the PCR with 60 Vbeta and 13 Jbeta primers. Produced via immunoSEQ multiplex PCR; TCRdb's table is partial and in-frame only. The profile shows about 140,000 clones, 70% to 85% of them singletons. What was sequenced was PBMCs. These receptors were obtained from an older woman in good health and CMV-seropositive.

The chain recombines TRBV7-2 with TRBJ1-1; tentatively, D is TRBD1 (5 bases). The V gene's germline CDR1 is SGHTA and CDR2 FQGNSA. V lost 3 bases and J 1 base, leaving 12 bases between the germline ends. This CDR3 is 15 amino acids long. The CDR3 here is CASSFGGGGNTEAFF. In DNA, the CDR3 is TGTGCCAGCAGCTTCGGGGGTGGTGGGAACACTGAAGCTTTCTTT.

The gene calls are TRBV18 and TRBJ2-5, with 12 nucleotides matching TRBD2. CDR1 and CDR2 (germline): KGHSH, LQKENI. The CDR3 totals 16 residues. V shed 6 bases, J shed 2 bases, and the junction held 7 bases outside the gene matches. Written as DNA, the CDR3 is TGTGCCAGCTCCCTAGGACTAGCGGGAATACAAGAGACCCAGTACTTC. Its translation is CASSLGLAGIQETQYF.

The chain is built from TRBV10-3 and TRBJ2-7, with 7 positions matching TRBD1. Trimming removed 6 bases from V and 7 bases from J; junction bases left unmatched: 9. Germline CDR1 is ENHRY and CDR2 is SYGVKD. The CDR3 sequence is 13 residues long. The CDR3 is CAIRTGPDEEQYF. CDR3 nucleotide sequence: TGTGCCATCAGGACAGGGCCCGATGAGGAGCAGTACTTC.

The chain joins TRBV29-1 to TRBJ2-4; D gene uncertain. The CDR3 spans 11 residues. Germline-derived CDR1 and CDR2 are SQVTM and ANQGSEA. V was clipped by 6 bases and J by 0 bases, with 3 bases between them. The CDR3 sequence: CSVRAKNIQYF. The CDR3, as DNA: TGCAGCGTGCGAGCCAAAAACATTCAGTACTTC.

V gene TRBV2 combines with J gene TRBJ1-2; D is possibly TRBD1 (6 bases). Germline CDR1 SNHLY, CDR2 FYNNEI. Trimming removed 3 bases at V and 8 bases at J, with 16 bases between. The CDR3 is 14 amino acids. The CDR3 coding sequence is TGTGCCAGCAGTGAGGGGACAACGCTTTGGGGCTACACCTTC. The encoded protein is CASSEGTTLWGYTF. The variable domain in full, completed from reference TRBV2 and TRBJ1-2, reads EPEVTQTPSHQVTQMGQEVILRCVPISNHLYFYWYRQILGQKVEFLVSFYNNEISEKSEIFDDQFSVERPDGSNFTLKIRSTKLEDSAMYFCASSEGTTLWGYTFGSGTRLTVV.

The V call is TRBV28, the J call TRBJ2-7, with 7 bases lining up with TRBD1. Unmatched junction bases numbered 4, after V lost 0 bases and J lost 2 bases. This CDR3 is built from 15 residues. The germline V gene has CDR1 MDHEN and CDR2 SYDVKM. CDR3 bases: TGTGCCAGCAGTTTATGGACAGGGTCCCCCTACGAGCAGTACTTC. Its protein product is CASSLWTGSPYEQYF.

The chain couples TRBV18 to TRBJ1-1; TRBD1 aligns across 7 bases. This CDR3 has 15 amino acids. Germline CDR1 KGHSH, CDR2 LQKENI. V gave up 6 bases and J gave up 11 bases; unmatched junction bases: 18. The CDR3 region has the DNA TGTGCCAGCTCCCAGGGACAGACCCCGCCGGGGTATGCTTTCTTT. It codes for CASSQGQTPPGYAFF.

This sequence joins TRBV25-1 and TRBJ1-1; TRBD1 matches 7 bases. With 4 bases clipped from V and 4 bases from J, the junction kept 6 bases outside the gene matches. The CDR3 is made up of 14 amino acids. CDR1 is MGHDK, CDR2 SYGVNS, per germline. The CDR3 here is CASSGSTGSTEAFF. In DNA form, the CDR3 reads TGTGCCAGCAGTGGGTCGACAGGGAGCACTGAAGCTTTCTTT.

In nucleotides, the CDR3 is TGTGCCAGCAGCGTAGCAGGACTAGGGAGCGAGCAGTACTTC. It specifies CASSVAGLGSEQYF. The chain couples TRBV9 to TRBJ2-5; 7 bases fit TRBD2. Gene TRBJ2-7 matches the end of the DNA better, so the J call may be wrong. The CDR3 consists of 14 residues. CDR1 and CDR2 (germline): SGDLS, YYNGEE.

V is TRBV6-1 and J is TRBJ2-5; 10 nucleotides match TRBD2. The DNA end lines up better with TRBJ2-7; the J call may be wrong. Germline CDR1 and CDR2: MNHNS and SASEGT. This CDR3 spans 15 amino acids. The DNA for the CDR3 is TGTGCCAGCAGACTACTAGCGGGACCTTCCTACGAGCAGTACTTC. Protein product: CASRLLAGPSYEQYF.

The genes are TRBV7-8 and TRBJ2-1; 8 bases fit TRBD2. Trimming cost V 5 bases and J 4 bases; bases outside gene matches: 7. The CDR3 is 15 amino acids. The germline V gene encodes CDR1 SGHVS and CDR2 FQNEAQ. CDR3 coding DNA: TGTGCCAGCAGCCCTGTATTAGCGGGATACAATGAGCAGTTCTTC. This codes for CASSPVLAGYNEQFF.

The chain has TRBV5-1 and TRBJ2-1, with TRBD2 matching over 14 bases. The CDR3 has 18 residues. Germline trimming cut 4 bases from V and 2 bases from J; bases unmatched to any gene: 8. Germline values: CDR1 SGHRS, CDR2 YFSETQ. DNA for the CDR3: TGCGCCAGCAGCCCGGAGGGGACTAGCGGGAGCGCCTACAATGAGCAGTTCTTC. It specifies CASSPEGTSGSAYNEQFF.

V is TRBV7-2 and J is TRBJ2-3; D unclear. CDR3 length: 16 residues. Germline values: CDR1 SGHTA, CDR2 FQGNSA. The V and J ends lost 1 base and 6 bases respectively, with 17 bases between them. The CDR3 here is CASSLVILPPGDTQYF. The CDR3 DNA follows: TGTGCCAGCAGCTTAGTAATCCTACCCCCCGGGGATACGCAGTATTTT.

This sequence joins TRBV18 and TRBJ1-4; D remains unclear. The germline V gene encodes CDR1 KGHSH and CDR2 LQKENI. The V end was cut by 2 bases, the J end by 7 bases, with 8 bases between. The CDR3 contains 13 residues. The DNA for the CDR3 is TGTGCCAGCTCACCAGGGCGGGGTGAAAAACTGTTTTTT. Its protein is CASSPGRGEKLFF.

The CDR3 sequence: CASSVRDRGVNEQFF. The DNA of the CDR3 is TGTGCCAGCAGCGTCCGGGACAGGGGGGTGAATGAGCAGTTCTTC. The V gene is TRBV7-8, the J gene TRBJ2-1, with TRBD1 matching over 11 bases. V trimming: 5 bases; J trimming: 7 bases; junction bases outside the gene matches: 7. Looked up from germline, CDR1 is SGHVS and CDR2 is FQNEAQ. This CDR3 region has 15 residues.